This T cell receptor beta chain comes out of a study of blood T cell repertoires in COVID-19. The CDR3 loop spans 16 amino acids. With V trimmed by 3 bases and J by 7 bases, 4 bases remained unmatched. Germline V gives CDR1 SGHRS, CDR2 YFSETQ. This clone is a singleton in its sample. Study processing details: Amplification with reference gene primers provided the estimates of nucleated cell counts. The method was immunoSEQ multiplex PCR; TCRdb's version includes in-frame clones alone and lacks a portion of them. The V and J calls and the clone size are those of that table, but D and trimming were determined from the DNA. The data show about 120,000 clones, roughly 85% seen once.

The receptor was derived from a man aged 25-40 years with acute or convalescent COVID-19. The sample comprised peripheral blood. The chain is built from TRBV5-1 and TRBJ2-2; TRBD2 agrees at 15 bases. As DNA, the CDR3 is TGCGCCAGCAGCTGGACTAGCGGGGGGGCCGGCGGGGAGCTGTTTTTT. The encoded protein is CASSWTSGGAGGELFF.